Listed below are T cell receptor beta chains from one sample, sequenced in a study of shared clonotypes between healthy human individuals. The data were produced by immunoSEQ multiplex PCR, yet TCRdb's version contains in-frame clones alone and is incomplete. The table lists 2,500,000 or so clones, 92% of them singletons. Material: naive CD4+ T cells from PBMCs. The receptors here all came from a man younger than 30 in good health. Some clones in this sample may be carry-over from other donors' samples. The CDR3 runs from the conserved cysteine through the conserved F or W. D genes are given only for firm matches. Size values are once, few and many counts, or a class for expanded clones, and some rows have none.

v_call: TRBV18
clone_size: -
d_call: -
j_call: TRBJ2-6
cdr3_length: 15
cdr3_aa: CASSPARGGANVLTF
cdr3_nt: TGTGCCAGCTCACCGGCACGCGGCGGGGCCAACGTCCTGACTTTC

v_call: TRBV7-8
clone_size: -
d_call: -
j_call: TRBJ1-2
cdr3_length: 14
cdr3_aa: CASSFRGVNYGYTF
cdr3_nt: TGTGCCAGCAGCTTTAGGGGAGTTAACTATGGCTACACCTTC

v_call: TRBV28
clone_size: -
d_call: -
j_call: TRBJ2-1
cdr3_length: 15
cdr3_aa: CASSLDRLAINEQFF
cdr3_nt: TGTGCCAGCAGTTTGGACAGGCTAGCGATCAATGAGCAGTTCTTC

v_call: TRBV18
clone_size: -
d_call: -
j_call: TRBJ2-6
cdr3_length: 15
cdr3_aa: CASSPPGQGTGVLTF
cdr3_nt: TGTGCCAGCTCACCACCCGGCCAGGGGACTGGCGTCCTGACTTTC

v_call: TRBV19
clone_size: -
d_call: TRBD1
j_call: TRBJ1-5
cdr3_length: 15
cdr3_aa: CASNPGQGPNQPQHF
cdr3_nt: TGTGCCAGTAATCCGGGACAGGGCCCCAATCAGCCCCAGCATTTT

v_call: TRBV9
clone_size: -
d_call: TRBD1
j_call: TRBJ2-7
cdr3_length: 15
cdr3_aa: CASSGKQGEVGEQYF
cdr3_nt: TGTGCCAGCAGCGGAAAACAGGGGGAAGTTGGCGAGCAGTACTTC

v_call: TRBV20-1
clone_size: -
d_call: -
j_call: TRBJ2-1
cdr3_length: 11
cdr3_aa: CSALGVSEQFF
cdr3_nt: TGCAGTGCTTTGGGGGTTAGTGAGCAGTTCTTC

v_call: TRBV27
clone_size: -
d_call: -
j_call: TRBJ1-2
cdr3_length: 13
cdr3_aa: CASRDEGVSGYTF
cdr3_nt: TGTGCCAGCAGGGACGAGGGGGTCTCTGGCTACACCTTC

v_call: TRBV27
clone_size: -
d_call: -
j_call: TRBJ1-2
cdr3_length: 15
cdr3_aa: CASSTQPGPIYGYTF
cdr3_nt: TGTGCCAGCAGCACCCAACCAGGGCCGATCTATGGCTACACCTTC

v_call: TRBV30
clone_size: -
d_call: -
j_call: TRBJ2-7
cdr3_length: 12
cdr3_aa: CAWRDSGYEQYF
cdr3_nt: TGTGCCTGGAGGGACAGTGGCTACGAGCAGTACTTC

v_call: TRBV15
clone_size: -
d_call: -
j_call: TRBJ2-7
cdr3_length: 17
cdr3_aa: CATSRVFEGRASYEQYF
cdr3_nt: TGTGCCACCAGCAGAGTCTTCGAGGGCAGGGCCTCCTACGAGCAGTACTTC

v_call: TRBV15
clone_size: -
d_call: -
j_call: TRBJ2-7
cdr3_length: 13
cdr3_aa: CATSRPSGYEQYF
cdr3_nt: TGTGCCACCAGCAGACCCAGCGGCTACGAGCAGTACTTC

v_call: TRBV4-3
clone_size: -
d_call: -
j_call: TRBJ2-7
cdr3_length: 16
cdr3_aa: CASSQDYTGAIYEQYF
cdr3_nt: TGCGCCAGCAGCCAAGATTATACAGGAGCAATCTACGAGCAGTACTTC

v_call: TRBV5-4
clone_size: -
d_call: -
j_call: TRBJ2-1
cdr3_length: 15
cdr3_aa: CASSLGADSYNEQFF
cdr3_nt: TGTGCCAGCAGCTTGGGTGCGGACTCCTACAATGAGCAGTTCTTC

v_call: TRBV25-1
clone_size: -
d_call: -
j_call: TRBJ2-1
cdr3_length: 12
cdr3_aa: CASSRDYNEQFF
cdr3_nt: TGTGCCAGCAGCAGGGATTACAATGAGCAGTTCTTC

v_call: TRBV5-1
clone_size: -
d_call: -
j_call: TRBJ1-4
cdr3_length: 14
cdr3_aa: CASSLKSPNEKLFF
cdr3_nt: TGCGCCAGCAGCTTGAAGTCACCTAATGAAAAACTGTTTTTT

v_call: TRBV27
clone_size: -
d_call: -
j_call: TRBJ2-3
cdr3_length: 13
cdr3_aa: CASKVDFTDTQYF
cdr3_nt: TGTGCCAGCAAAGTCGATTTCACAGATACGCAGTATTTT

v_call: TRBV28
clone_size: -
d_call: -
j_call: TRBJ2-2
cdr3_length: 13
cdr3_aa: CASIGPGTGELFF
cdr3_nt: TGTGCCAGCATCGGGCCGGGGACCGGGGAGCTGTTTTTT

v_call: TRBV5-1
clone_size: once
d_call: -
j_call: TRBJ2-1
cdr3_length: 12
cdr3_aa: CASSLQPNEQFF
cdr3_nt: TGCGCCAGCAGCTTGCAACCCAATGAGCAGTTCTTC

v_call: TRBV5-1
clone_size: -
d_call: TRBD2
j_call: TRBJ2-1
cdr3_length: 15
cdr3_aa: CASSYLAGSYNEQFF
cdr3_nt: TGCGCCAGCAGCTACCTAGCGGGGTCCTACAATGAGCAGTTCTTC

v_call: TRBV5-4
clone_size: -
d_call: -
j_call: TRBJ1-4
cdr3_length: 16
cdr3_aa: CASSLNPTQGNEKLFF
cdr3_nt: TGTGCCAGCAGCTTGAATCCGACCCAGGGAAATGAAAAACTGTTTTTT

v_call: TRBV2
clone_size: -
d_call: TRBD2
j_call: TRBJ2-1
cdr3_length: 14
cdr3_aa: CASRGSSGSNEQFF
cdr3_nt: TGTGCCAGTAGAGGCTCTAGCGGGAGTAATGAGCAGTTCTTC

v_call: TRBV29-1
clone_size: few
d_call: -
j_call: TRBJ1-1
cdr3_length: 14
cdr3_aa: CSTIRQGMNTEAFF
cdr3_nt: TGCAGCACAATCCGCCAGGGCATGAACACTGAAGCTTTCTTT

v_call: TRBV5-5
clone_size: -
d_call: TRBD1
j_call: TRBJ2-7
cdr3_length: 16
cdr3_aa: CASSVQGAPSSYEQYF
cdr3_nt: TGTGCCAGCAGCGTCCAGGGGGCGCCGAGCTCCTACGAGCAGTACTTC

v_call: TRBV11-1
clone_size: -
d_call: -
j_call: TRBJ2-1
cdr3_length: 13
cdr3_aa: CASSLAPGNEQFF
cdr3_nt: TGTGCCAGCAGCTTAGCGCCCGGGAATGAGCAGTTCTTC

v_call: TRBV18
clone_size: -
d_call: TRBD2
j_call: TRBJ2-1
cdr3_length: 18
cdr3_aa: CASSPSSGRGRSIHEQFF
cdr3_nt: TGTGCCAGCTCACCATCTAGCGGGAGAGGTCGGTCAATCCATGAGCAGTTCTTC

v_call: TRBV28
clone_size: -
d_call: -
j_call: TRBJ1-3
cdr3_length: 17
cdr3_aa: CASSFSGLRRAGNTIYF
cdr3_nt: TGTGCCAGCAGTTTCTCCGGGTTACGACGGGCTGGAAACACCATATATTTT

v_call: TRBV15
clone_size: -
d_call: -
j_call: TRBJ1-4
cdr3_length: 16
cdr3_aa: CATSRGVAGSNEKLFF
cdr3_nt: TGTGCCACCAGCAGGGGGGTGGCCGGTTCTAATGAAAAACTGTTTTTT

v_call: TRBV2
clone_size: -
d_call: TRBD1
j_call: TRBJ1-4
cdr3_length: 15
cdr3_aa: CASRPGQGLGEKLFF
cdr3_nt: TGTGCCAGCAGACCAGGACAGGGGTTAGGTGAAAAACTGTTTTTT

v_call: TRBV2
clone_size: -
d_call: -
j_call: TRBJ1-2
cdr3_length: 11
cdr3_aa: CASSEASGYTF
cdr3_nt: TGTGCCAGCAGTGAGGCCTCTGGCTACACCTTC

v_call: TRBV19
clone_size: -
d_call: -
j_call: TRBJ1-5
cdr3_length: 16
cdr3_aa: CASSMGSGVSNQPQHF
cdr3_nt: TGTGCCAGTAGTATGGGGTCAGGGGTTAGCAATCAGCCCCAGCATTTT

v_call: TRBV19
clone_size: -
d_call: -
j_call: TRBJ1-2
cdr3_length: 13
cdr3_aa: CASRRLGFYGYTF
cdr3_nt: TGTGCCAGTCGGCGTCTGGGTTTTTATGGCTACACCTTC

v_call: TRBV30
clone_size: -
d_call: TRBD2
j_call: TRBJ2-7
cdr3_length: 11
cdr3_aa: CAWTSGRASYF
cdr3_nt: TGTGCCTGGACTAGCGGGAGGGCGTCGTACTTC

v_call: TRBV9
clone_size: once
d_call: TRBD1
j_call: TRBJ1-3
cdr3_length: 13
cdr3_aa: CASSDGQGDTIYF
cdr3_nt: TGTGCCAGCAGCGACGGACAGGGCGACACCATATATTTT

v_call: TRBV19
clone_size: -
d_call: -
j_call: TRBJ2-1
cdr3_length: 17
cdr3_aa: CASSRDPWGNSYNEQFF
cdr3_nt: TGTGCCAGTAGCCGGGACCCGTGGGGGAACTCCTACAATGAGCAGTTCTTC

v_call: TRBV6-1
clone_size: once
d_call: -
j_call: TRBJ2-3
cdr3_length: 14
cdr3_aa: CASTQREGSDTQYF
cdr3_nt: TGTGCCAGCACCCAAAGAGAGGGTTCAGATACGCAGTATTTT

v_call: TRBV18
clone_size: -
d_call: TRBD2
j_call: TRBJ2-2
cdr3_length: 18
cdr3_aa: CASSPVLLTSGSTGELFF
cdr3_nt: TGTGCCAGCTCACCTGTACTTCTGACTAGCGGAAGCACCGGGGAGCTGTTTTTT

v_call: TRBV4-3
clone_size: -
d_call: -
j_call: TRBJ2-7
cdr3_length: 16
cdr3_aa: CASSQGGGSGEREQYF
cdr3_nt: TGCGCCAGCAGCCAAGGAGGGGGGTCAGGGGAACGCGAGCAGTACTTC

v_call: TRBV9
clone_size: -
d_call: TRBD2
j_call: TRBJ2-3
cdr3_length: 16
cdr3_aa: CASNSAGGPFLGTQYF
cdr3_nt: TGTGCCAGCAATTCGGCGGGAGGGCCGTTTTTGGGTACGCAGTATTTT

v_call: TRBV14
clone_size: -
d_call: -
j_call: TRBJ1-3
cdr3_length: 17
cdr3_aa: CASSQDLAAYSGNTIYF
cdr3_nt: TGTGCCAGCAGCCAAGATTTGGCGGCTTACTCTGGAAACACCATATATTTT

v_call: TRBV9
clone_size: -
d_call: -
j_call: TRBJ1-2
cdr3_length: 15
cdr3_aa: CASSVEQGLGYGYTF
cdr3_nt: TGTGCCAGCAGCGTAGAGCAGGGGCTAGGCTATGGCTACACCTTC

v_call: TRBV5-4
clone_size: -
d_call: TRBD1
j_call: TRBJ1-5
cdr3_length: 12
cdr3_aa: CASGTGGRPQHF
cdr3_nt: TGTGCCAGTGGGACAGGGGGGCGGCCCCAGCATTTT

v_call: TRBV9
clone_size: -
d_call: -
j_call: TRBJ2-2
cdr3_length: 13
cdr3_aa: CASSQLYTGELFF
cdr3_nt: TGTGCCAGCAGCCAACTGTACACCGGGGAGCTGTTTTTT

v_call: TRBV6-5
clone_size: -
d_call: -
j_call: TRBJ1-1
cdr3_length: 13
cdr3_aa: CASSYAGDAEAFF
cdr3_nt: TGTGCCAGCAGTTACGCGGGGGACGCTGAAGCTTTCTTT

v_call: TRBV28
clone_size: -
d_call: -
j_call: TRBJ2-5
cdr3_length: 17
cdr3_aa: CASSLGGAGTFQETQYF
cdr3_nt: TGTGCCAGCAGTCTGGGGGGAGCGGGTACCTTCCAAGAGACCCAGTACTTC

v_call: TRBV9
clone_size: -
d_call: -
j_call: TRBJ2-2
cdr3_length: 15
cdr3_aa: CASSVGSSKDGELFF
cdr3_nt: TGTGCCAGCAGCGTCGGTAGCTCGAAGGACGGGGAGCTGTTTTTT

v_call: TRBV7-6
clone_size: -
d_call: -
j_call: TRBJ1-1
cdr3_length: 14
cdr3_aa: CASSDEGRNTEAFF
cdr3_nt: TGTGCCAGCAGTGATGAGGGGAGAAACACTGAAGCTTTCTTT

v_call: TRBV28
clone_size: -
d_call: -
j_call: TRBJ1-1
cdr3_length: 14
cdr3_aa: CASTLPYGGAEAFF
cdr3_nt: TGTGCCAGCACCCTCCCTTACGGGGGAGCTGAAGCTTTCTTT

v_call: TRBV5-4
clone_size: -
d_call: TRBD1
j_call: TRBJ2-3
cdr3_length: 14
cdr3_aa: CASTKQGLGDTQYF
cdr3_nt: TGTGCCAGCACCAAACAGGGGTTGGGAGATACGCAGTATTTT

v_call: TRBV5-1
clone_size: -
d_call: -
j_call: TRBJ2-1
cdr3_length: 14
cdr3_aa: CASSTVQGGNEQFF
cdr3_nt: TGCGCCAGCAGCACTGTACAGGGAGGAAATGAGCAGTTCTTC